The 13 T cell receptor beta chains below come from one sample, sequenced in a study of T cells in women clearing cervical HPV infection. Repertoires were generated with immunoSEQ multiplex PCR, while TCRdb's copy carries only in-frame clones and drops some. In total, the table holds more than 45,000 clones. The sequencing input was blood buffy coat. These TCRs come from a woman between 18 and 75 years old with a cervical HPV16 infection that either progressed to CIN3+ or cleared (not recorded which).

On this clone itself: The read ends 3 residues before the CDR3 terminus; that terminus is restored from the germline J gene. This chain links TRBV19 with TRBJ1-2; D ambiguous. Germline V CDR1 and CDR2: LNHDA, SQIVND (reference sequence). Trimming removed 7 bases from V and 2 bases from J, with 20 bases in between. The CDR3 runs to 16 residues. The chain's CDR3 is CASNRPAAAQNYGYTF. Partial CDR3 DNA: TGTGCCAGTAACCGGCCCGCGGCAGCGCAAAACTATGGC.

About this clone: The sequence runs out 3 residues before the end of the CDR3; the remainder is reconstructed from the germline J gene. The J gene is TRBJ2-3, the V gene TRBV14, with D perhaps TRBD1 or TRBD2 (5 bases each). The V end lost 3 bases, the J end lost 5 bases, and 24 bases lay between the germline ends. CDR3 length equals 18 residues. The germline V gene encodes CDR1 SGHDN and CDR2 FVKESK. The CDR3: CASSHIPPGPGSQDTQYF. The part of the CDR3 DNA that was read is TGTGCCAGCAGCCATATACCTCCGGGCCCAGGGAGTCAAGATACG.

Points on this clone: The read is 3 residues too short to cover the CDR3 end, so that end is filled in from the germline J gene. The chain joins TRBV18 to TRBJ2-1; TRBD2 is a possible D gene (6 bases). Germline V lookup: CDR1 KGHSH, CDR2 LQKENI. The CDR3 runs to 17 residues. The ends were cut back, 0 bases at V and 1 base at J, with 13 bases in the middle. The DNA read from the CDR3 is TGTGCCAGCTCACCACCGAATATAGCGGCTTCCTACAATGAG. Encoded protein: CASSPPNIAASYNE. The whole CDR3 sequence reads CASSPPNIAASYNEQFF.

As concerns this clone: The read terminates 3 residues ahead of where the CDR3 ends, so the germline J gene completes it. This chain connects TRBV7-8 to TRBJ2-1, with no clear D. There are 12 residues in the CDR3. V lost 5 bases and J 6 bases, leaving 8 bases between the germline ends. Per germline, CDR1 SGHVS and CDR2 FQNEAQ. The CDR3 loop reads CASSPIINEQFF. CDR3 bases read: TGTGCCAGCAGCCCAATCATCAATGAG.

As regards this clone: Read sequence stops 3 residues before the CDR3 end, and the germline J gene provides the missing end. The chain recombines TRBV7-9 with TRBJ1-2; tentative D call: TRBD1 (5 bases). The V end lost 5 bases, the J end lost 3 bases, and 16 bases lay between the germline ends. CDR1 SEHNR and CDR2 FQNEAQ come from the germline V gene (reference sequence). This CDR3 spans 15 amino acids. The covered CDR3 bases are TGTGCCAGCAGCGTCCTTACAGGCCGGGACTATGGC. It specifies CASSVLTGRDYG. The whole CDR3 protein reads CASSVLTGRDYGYTF.

For this clone: The read ends 3 residues early relative to the CDR3; the germline J gene fills the gap. The chain is built from TRBV10-2 and TRBJ2-3; TRBD2 agrees at 11 bases. This CDR3 is 16 amino acids long. Germline assignment: CDR1 WSHSY and CDR2 SAAADI. The part of the CDR3 DNA that was read is TGCGCCAGCACCCAGAATAGCGGGGGGGGATATGGCCCG. Encoded protein: CASTQNSGGGYGP. The whole CDR3 region reads CASTQNSGGGYGPQYF.

As for this clone: The CDR3 goes on 3 residues after the read ends, and that part is filled in from the germline J gene. The gene calls are TRBV20-1 and TRBJ1-1; 9 bases line up with TRBD1. Trimming removed 6 bases from V and 1 base from J; junction bases left unmatched: 3. Per the germline V gene, CDR1 is DFQATT and CDR2 is SNEGSKA (reference sequence). The CDR3 has 13 amino acids. The sequenced CDR3 bases are TGCAGTGCCCCGGGACAGGGGAACACTGAA. Translating it yields CSAPGQGNTE. The entire CDR3 protein is CSAPGQGNTEAFF.

To note about this clone: From the germline J gene comes the end of the CDR3, since the read stops 3 residues before it. The chain recombines TRBV12-3 or TRBV12-4 with TRBJ1-4; tentatively, D is TRBD1 (6 bases). V lost 3 bases to trimming and J lost 7 bases, with 18 bases between them. The CDR3 sequence is 16 residues long. The DNA read from the CDR3 is TGTGCCAGCAGTTTCGCGGGGGCAGGGGTTGGTGAAAAA. Amino acids: CASSFAGAGVGEK. The CDR3 reads in full as CASSFAGAGVGEKLFF.

The CDR3 DNA, read in part, is TGTGCCAGCAGCACGGGACTAGCGGGAGTCGGTGAG. Its protein is CASSTGLAGVGE. In full, the CDR3 reads CASSTGLAGVGEQFF. The chain couples TRBV7-9 to TRBJ2-1, with 14 bases that match TRBD2. The CDR3 end lies 3 residues beyond the end of the read and is filled in from the germline J gene. After removal of 5 bases from V and 9 bases from J, the junction contained 6 bases not matched to a gene. CDR3 length: 15 residues. Germline CDR1 SEHNR, CDR2 FQNEAQ (reference sequence).

Concerning this clone: The read ends 3 residues before the CDR3 terminus; that terminus is restored from the germline J gene. The chain has TRBV6-2 or TRBV6-3 and TRBJ1-5; no reliable D call. This CDR3 contains 13 residues. V lost 6 bases, J lost 0 bases, and 6 bases lay in between. Looked up from germline, CDR1 is MNHEY and CDR2 is SVGEGT. The CDR3 sequence is CASSPDSNQPQHF. The DNA read from the CDR3 is TGTGCCAGCAGCCCAGATAGCAATCAGCCC.

A word on this clone: The read falls 3 residues short of the CDR3 end, and the missing part is taken from the germline J gene. The rearrangement uses TRBV28 and TRBJ2-2, with TRBD1 matching 7 bases. The length of the CDR3 is 15 residues. V lost 6 bases to trimming and J lost 2 bases; unmatched junction nucleotides: 6. Germline CDR1 MDHEN, CDR2 SYDVKM. CDR3 DNA, as far as it was read: TGTGCCAGCAGCCTAGGGGGCTATAACACCGGGGAG. It yields the protein CASSLGGYNTGE. The whole CDR3 reads CASSLGGYNTGELFF.

With respect to this clone: Read data end 3 residues before the CDR3 end; the end is taken from the germline J gene. The gene calls are TRBV20-1 and TRBJ1-6, with TRBD1 matching 7 bases. This CDR3 has 16 residues. V lost 3 bases and J lost 6; bases outside the gene matches: 11. CDR1 is DFQATT and CDR2 is SNEGSKA in the germline V gene (reference sequence). The CDR3 DNA, read in part, is TGCAGTGCTAGGGCCGCCGGGACAGACATTAATTCACCC. Translated, it gives CSARAAGTDINSP. The complete CDR3 protein is CSARAAGTDINSPLHF.

Comments on this clone: Coverage ceases 3 residues before the CDR3 finishes, and the germline J gene fills in the end. This chain uses TRBV7-9 with TRBJ1-3; D remains unclear. Per germline, CDR1 SEHNR and CDR2 FQNEAQ (reference sequence). The CDR3 contains 15 residues. Trimming took off 1 base at V and 0 bases at J, with 7 bases between the two ends. CDR3 bases read: TGTGCCAGCAGCTTAGACACCAACTCTGGAAACACC. It yields the protein CASSLDTNSGNT. The entire CDR3 is CASSLDTNSGNTIYF.